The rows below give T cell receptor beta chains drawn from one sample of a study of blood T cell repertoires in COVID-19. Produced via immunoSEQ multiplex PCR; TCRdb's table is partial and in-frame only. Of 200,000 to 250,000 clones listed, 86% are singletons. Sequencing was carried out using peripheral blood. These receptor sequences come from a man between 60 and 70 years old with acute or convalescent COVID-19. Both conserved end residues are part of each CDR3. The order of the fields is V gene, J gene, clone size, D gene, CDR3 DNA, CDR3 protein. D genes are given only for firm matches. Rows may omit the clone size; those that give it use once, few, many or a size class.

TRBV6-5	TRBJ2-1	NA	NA	TGTGCCAGCAGTTACTCGGGCAGGGTGGGTCATGAGCAGTTCTTC	CASSYSGRVGHEQFF
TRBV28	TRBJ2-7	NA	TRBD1	TGTGCCAGCAGTTTATTACCGGGACAGGGGAATCCGTACTTC	CASSLLPGQGNPYF
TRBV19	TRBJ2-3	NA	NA	TGTGCCAGTAGTATAGGAGGGGGATCCGCAAGAGATACGCAGTATTTT	CASSIGGGSARDTQYF
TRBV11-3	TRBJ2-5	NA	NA	TGTGCCAGCAGCTTAGATCGGACACCCCAAGAGACCCAGTACTTC	CASSLDRTPQETQYF
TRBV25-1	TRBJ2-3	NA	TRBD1	TGTGCCAGCAGTGAATCGACAGGGGGGTACACAGATACGCAGTATTTT	CASSESTGGYTDTQYF
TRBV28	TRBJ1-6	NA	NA	TGTGCCAGCAGTTCTAGCTCCTATAATTCACCCCTCCACTTT	CASSSSSYNSPLHF
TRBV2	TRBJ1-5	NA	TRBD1	TGTGCCAGCAGCGACATTCGGACAGGGGGCCGGAGCAATCAGCCCCAGCATTTT	CASSDIRTGGRSNQPQHF
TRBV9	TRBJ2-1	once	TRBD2	TGTGCCAGCAGCGTAAAAGGACTAGCGGGTTACAATGAGCAGTTCTTC	CASSVKGLAGYNEQFF
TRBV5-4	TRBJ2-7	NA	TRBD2	TGTGCCAGCAGCTTCGAGCGGGAGGACCACGAGCAGTACTTC	CASSFEREDHEQYF
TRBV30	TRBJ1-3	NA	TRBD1	TGTGCCTGGAGTAGGGGGCGGCAGAACACCATATATTTT	CAWSRGRQNTIYF
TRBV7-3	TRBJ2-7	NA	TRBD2	TGTGCCAGCAGCCAAGCGGGAGACGAGCAGTACTTC	CASSQAGDEQYF
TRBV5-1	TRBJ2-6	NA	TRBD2	TGCGCCAGCAGCGGAGGGACTAGCGGGTCTGGGGCCAACGTCCTGACTTTC	CASSGGTSGSGANVLTF
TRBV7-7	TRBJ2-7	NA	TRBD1	TGTGCTAGCAGCTCGAGCCCGGGACAGGGCTACGAGCAGTACTTC	CASSSSPGQGYEQYF
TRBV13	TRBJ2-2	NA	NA	TGTGCCAGCAGCTTAGCTGTCACCGGGGAGCTGTTTTTT	CASSLAVTGELFF
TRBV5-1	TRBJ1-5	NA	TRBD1	TGCGCCAGCAGCTTGGGCGGGACAGGTGCTAATCAGCCCCAGCATTTT	CASSLGGTGANQPQHF
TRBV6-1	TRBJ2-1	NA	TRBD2	TGTGCCAGCAGTGAAAATGGCGGGAGGGTCTACAATGAGCAGTTCTTC	CASSENGGRVYNEQFF
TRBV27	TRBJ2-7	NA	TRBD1	TGTGCCAGCAGTTTATCGGCAGGGGGATTAACCGAGCAGTACTTC	CASSLSAGGLTEQYF
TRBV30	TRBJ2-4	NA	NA	TGTGCCTGGAGTGACCAGGGGTTCAAAAACATTCAGTACTTC	CAWSDQGFKNIQYF
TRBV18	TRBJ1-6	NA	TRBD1	TGTGCCAGCTCCACGACAGGGGGCTCCCCCTCCTATAATTCACCCCTCCACTTT	CASSTTGGSPSYNSPLHF
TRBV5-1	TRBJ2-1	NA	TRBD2	TGCGCCAGCAGCCCATTCGGGGGGGGGACCATTAGCGGGAGCTCCTACAATGAGCAGTTCTTC	CASSPFGGGTISGSSYNEQFF
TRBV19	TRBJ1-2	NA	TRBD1	TGTGCCAGTAGTGACATAACAGGGGACTACACCTTC	CASSDITGDYTF
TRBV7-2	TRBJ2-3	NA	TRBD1	TGTGCCAGCAGCTGGGACAGGGTTACGCAGTATTTT	CASSWDRVTQYF
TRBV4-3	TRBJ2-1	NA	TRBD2	TGCGCCAGCAGCCAAGAGGTTATGGGGGGGACTAGCGGATACAATGAGCAGTTCTTC	CASSQEVMGGTSGYNEQFF
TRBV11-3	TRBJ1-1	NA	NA	TGTGCCAGCAGCTCCTCACGGTCCCGGTCGGCTGAAGCTTTCTTT	CASSSSRSRSAEAFF
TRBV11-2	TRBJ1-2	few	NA	TGTGCCAGCAGCTTCGGGGAAAACTATGGCTACACCTTC	CASSFGENYGYTF
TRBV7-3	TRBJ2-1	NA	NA	TGTGCCAGCAGCTTAAGTCTAGCGAGCCACAATGAGCAGTTCTTC	CASSLSLASHNEQFF
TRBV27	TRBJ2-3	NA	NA	TGTGCCAGCAGGGGTCCCCCTCCAGGATCGCAGTATTTT	CASRGPPPGSQYF
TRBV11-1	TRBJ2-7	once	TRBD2	TGTGCCAGCAGCTTAGACGGGAGGAGGAAGTACGAGCAGTACTTC	CASSLDGRRKYEQYF
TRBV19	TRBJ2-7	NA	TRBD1	TGTGCCAGTAGTAAGCTCCGGGACAGCTCCTACGAGCAGTACTTC	CASSKLRDSSYEQYF
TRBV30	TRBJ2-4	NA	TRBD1	TGTGCCGGGGCACAGGGGGCCAAAAACATTCAGTACTTC	CAGAQGAKNIQYF
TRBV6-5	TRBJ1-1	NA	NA	TGTGCCAGCTCCCCGATACAGGGTCTGAACACTGAAGCTTTCTTT	CASSPIQGLNTEAFF
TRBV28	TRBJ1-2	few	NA	TGTGCCAGCGACCACGGGATCTATGGCTACACCTTC	CASDHGIYGYTF
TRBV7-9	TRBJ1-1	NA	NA	TGTGCCAGCAGCGGCAGGGCTCCCCGAGCCAATGAAGCTTTCTTT	CASSGRAPRANEAFF
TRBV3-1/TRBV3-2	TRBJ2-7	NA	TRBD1	TGTGCCAGCAGCCTCGAAATGGACAGGGCCTACGAGCAGTACTTC	CASSLEMDRAYEQYF
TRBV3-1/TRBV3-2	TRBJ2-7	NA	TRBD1	TGTGCCAGCAGCCAAGAATGTCAGGGACAGGGCCCCTCGGAAGAGCAGTACTTC	CASSQECQGQGPSEEQYF
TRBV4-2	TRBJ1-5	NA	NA	TGTGCCAGCAGCCAAGAAGTCAGGGGTCCGGGGCCCCAGCATTTT	CASSQEVRGPGPQHF
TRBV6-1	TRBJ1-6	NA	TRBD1	TGTGCCAGCAGTGAAGTGTACAGGGGTTCACCCCTCCACTTT	CASSEVYRGSPLHF
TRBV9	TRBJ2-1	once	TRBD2	TGTGCCAGCAGCGGGCGAGGGAGGGGCAATGAGCAGTTCTTC	CASSGRGRGNEQFF
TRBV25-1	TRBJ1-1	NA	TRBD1	TGTGCCAGCAGTGAAAGTCGACAGGGGGACACTGAAGCTTTCTTT	CASSESRQGDTEAFF
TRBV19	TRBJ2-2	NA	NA	TGTGCCAGTAGTATGAGGGCCGGGGAGCTGTTTTTT	CASSMRAGELFF
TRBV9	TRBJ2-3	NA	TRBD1	TGTGCCAGCAGCTTTACAGGGGACCCCACAGATACGCAGTATTTT	CASSFTGDPTDTQYF
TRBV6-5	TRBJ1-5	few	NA	TGTGCCAGCAGTCAGTGGAGCAATCAGCCCCAGCATTTT	CASSQWSNQPQHF
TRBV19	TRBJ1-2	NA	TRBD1	TGTGCCAGTAGTATGGGGGACAGGAACCTTAACTATGGCTACACCTTC	CASSMGDRNLNYGYTF
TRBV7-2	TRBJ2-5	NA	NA	TGTGCCAGCAGCTCCCCGTCAGGGCAGTCCATGACCCAGTACTTC	CASSSPSGQSMTQYF
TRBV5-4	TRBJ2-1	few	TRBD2	TGTGCCAGCAGCCCCCGGACTAGCGGCAACAATGAGCAGTTCTTC	CASSPRTSGNNEQFF
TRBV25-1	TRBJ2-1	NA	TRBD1	TGTGCCAGCACCTTCCAGGGGGCGCATGAGCAGTTCTTC	CASTFQGAHEQFF
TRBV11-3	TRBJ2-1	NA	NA	TGTGCCAGCAGCCTGGTGAGGCATGAGCAGTTCTTC	CASSLVRHEQFF
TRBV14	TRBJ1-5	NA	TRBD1	TGTGCCAGCAGCCAAGTAGGGGGACAGGGGAATCAGCCCCAGCATTTT	CASSQVGGQGNQPQHF
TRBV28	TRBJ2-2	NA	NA	TGTGCCAGCAGTTTGGAAGGGGCGAACACCGGGGAGCTGTTTTTT	CASSLEGANTGELFF
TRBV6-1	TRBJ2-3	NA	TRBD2	TGTGCCAGCAGTGAGCGGGGGAGCGGGATTAGCACAGATACGCAGTATTTT	CASSERGSGISTDTQYF
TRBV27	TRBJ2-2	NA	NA	TGTGCCAGCAGTTCTATAAGGGACACAGGGGAGCTGTTTTTT	CASSSIRDTGELFF
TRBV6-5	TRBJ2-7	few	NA	TGTGCCAGCAGTTACCCGGGGAGCTCGGGCTACGAGCAGTACTTC	CASSYPGSSGYEQYF
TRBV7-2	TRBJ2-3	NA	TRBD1	TGTGCCAGCAGCTGGGACAGGGGGCGGACAGATACGCAGTATTTT	CASSWDRGRTDTQYF